This TCR beta chain was sequenced in a study of blood T cell repertoires in COVID-19. Across the study: Sites in the United States, Italy and Spain provided acute and convalescent COVID-19 samples. Nucleic acid was either cDNA or gDNA, and it came from T cells, B-cell-depleted T cells, or PBMCs.

This clone appeared once. Germline CDR1 and CDR2: SGHTA and FQGNSA. With 1 base removed from V and 4 bases from J, the gap between germline ends came to 14 bases. The CDR3 has 15 amino acids. As handled by the study authors: Estimated nucleated cell counts came from reference gene primer amplification. Only in-frame clones appear in the TCRdb table, and some are missing; sequencing was by immunoSEQ multiplex PCR. The V and J calls and clone size come from that table; D and trimming were worked out from the DNA. The repertoire holds about 150,000 clones, around 83% seen once, with roughly 2.5% in the top ten.

The J gene is TRBJ2-7, the V gene TRBV7-2; possibly TRBD1 for D (5 bases). Sequencing was done on a sample of peripheral blood. The origin of this receptor is a human donor with acute or convalescent COVID-19. The donor label of this sample is uncertain. CDR3 amino acids: CASSLDQARVYEQYF. The CDR3 nucleotides read TGTGCCAGCAGCTTAGACCAGGCCAGGGTATACGAGCAGTACTTC.